The 4 T cell receptor beta chains below come from one sample, sequenced in a study of blood T cells in healthy people across ages. PCR was performed a second time for roughly 7 to 12 cycles using a sample-barcoded 5' primer and a J-beta primer mix. In TCRdb, the 5' RACE reads were re-called with MiXCR into one record per CDR3 protein. The table includes approximately 2,000,000 distinct CDR3 sequences, more than 35% detected once. The specimen sequenced was blood. These receptors were collected from a human donor in good health.

The table lists this clonotype with a few counts. The V call is TRBV29-1, the J call TRBJ2-7; D unresolved. This CDR3 region has 12 residues. Between the trimmed V and J ends, which lost 6 bases and 5 bases, there was a span of 14 bases. Germline CDR1 is SQVTM and CDR2 is ANQGSEA. The CDR3 region is CSVRMPADEQYF. CDR3 in DNA: TGCAGCGTCCGGATGCCTGCCGACGAGCAGTACTTC.

This clonotype was counted only a few times. This CDR3 is CSARGGYPQPQHF. The CDR3 DNA reads TGCAGTGCTAGAGGCGGATATCCTCAGCCCCAGCATTTT. This chain connects TRBV20-1 to TRBJ1-5; D call uncertain. CDR3 length: 13 amino acids. Trimming shortened V by 1 base and J by 6 bases, and 10 bases separated the two germline ends. Germline V lookup: CDR1 DFQATT, CDR2 SNEGSKA (reference sequence).

This clonotype was counted between two and nine times. The chain employs TRBV12-5 and TRBJ1-2; D not certain. Trimming stripped 9 bases from V and 1 base from J, with 33 bases between. CDR3 length equals 20 residues. Germline V gene lookup returns CDR1 LGHNT and CDR2 FRNRAP. In nucleotides, the CDR3 is TGTGCTAGACTACCCTGGGGTTGGAGAGGTGGTGAGCGGCTTAACTATGGCTACACCTTC. Translating gives CARLPWGWRGGERLNYGYTF.

This chain joins TRBV4-2 and TRBJ2-1; weak D call: TRBD2 (6 bases). V was shortened by 0 bases and J by 0 bases, with 9 bases between the two germline ends. Germline assignment: CDR1 LGHNA and CDR2 YNFKEQ. CDR3 size: 16 residues. CDR3 DNA sequence: TGTGCCAGCAGCCAAGATCTACTAGCCTCCTACAATGAGCAGTTCTTC. It specifies CASSQDLLASYNEQFF.